This record concerns one TCR beta chain sequence. Its target is not known. Stable hyperthyroidism: no ophthalmopathy progression over 18 months of follow-up. Diagnosis rested on symptoms, serum thyroxine and TRAb, thyroid ultrasound, and orbital computed tomography. It was 10 ml of fresh peripheral blood that supplied the PBMCs. Amplification targeted TCR beta CDR3 regions from RNA transcripts. TCR CDR3 underwent first-round RT-PCR with the HTBI primer set. TCRdb itself ran the multiplex PCR reads through MiXCR, one entry per CDR3 protein. The sample yields some 500,000 distinct CDR3 sequences, approximately 15% seen once. The data originate from a study of T cells in Graves' hyperthyroidism and ophthalmopathy. Study conclusions and caveats: Blood also showed most of the thyroid clonotypes that were expanded above 0.001.

This receptor was taken from a woman aged 18-29 years with Graves' hyperthyroidism. The sample consisted of blood.

Here the CDR3 reads CASSESPAGPYEQYF. The CDR3 bases are TGCGCCAGCAGTGAGTCTCCGGCAGGGCCCTACGAGCAGTACTTC. The V gene is TRBV10-1, the J gene TRBJ2-7, with a possible D match to TRBD1 (5 bases). The V end lost 0 bases, the J end lost 2 bases, and 11 bases lay between the germline ends. The germline V gene has CDR1 WNHNN and CDR2 SYGVQD (reference sequence). The CDR3 sequence is 15 residues long.